A selection of T cell receptor beta chains follows, all from one sample in a study of radiation and T cells in renal cell carcinoma. The protocol was immunoSEQ multiplex PCR, while the TCRdb copy is restricted to in-frame clones and leaves out a portion. The table has 150,000 to 160,000 clones, approximately 90% seen once. The sequences come from blood, collected from a patient whose treatment included radiotherapy and nephrectomy. The receptors shown here come from a woman in her 50s with renal cell carcinoma. Both conserved end residues are part of each CDR3. The order of the fields is V gene, J gene, D gene, clone size, CDR3 DNA, CDR3 protein. The D gene is left open where the match is weak. Clone size is given for some rows only: seen once, a few or many times, or a class if the clone is expanded.

V: TRBV20-1
J: TRBJ1-1
D: NA
size: NA
DNA: TGCAGTGCTAGGGGGGCCACTGAAGCTTTCTTT
CDR3: CSARGATEAFF

V: TRBV19
J: TRBJ1-5
D: NA
size: few
DNA: TGTGCCAGTAGTATTAGTAGTCAGCCCCAGCATTTT
CDR3: CASSISSQPQHF

V: TRBV5-1
J: TRBJ1-3
D: NA
size: NA
DNA: TGCGCCAGCAGCGAGGGAAACACCATATATTTT
CDR3: CASSEGNTIYF

V: TRBV30
J: TRBJ1-6
D: NA
size: NA
DNA: TGTGCCTGGAGTGTACAGGCAGGGAGTAATTCACCCCTCCACTTT
CDR3: CAWSVQAGSNSPLHF

V: TRBV6-5
J: TRBJ1-2
D: NA
size: NA
DNA: TGTGCCAGCAGTCCGGGCTATGGCTACACCTTC
CDR3: CASSPGYGYTF

V: TRBV4-1
J: TRBJ1-5
D: NA
size: NA
DNA: TGCGCCAGCAGCCAAGATCCCAGTCAGCCCCAGCATTTT
CDR3: CASSQDPSQPQHF

V: TRBV29-1
J: TRBJ2-1
D: TRBD1
size: NA
DNA: TGCAGCGTGCACTCGGGGGACAGGGGGGCCTACAATGAGCAGTTCTTC
CDR3: CSVHSGDRGAYNEQFF

V: TRBV7-2
J: TRBJ1-2
D: NA
size: NA
DNA: TGTGCCAGCAGCTCCCGACAGACCGCCGGCTACACCTTC
CDR3: CASSSRQTAGYTF

V: TRBV15
J: TRBJ2-1
D: TRBD2
size: NA
DNA: TGTGCCACCAGCAGAGGTAGCGGGGGAAGCAATGAGCAGTTCTTC
CDR3: CATSRGSGGSNEQFF

V: TRBV11-1
J: TRBJ1-2
D: TRBD1
size: NA
DNA: TGTGCCAGCAGCAGCAGACAGGGGTTTCGCTATGGCTACACCTTC
CDR3: CASSSRQGFRYGYTF

V: TRBV2
J: TRBJ2-5
D: NA
size: few
DNA: TGTGCCAGCAGTGAATTAGTGCCCCAAGAGACCCAGTACTTC
CDR3: CASSELVPQETQYF

V: TRBV7-8
J: TRBJ1-2
D: NA
size: NA
DNA: TGTGCCAGCAGCTTAGAACGGTACCAAGCTAACTATGGCTACACCTTC
CDR3: CASSLERYQANYGYTF

V: TRBV6-6
J: TRBJ2-7
D: NA
size: NA
DNA: TGTGCCAGCAGCAACGAGGCACAGGGTAGCGAGCAGTACTTC
CDR3: CASSNEAQGSEQYF

V: TRBV13
J: TRBJ1-4
D: NA
size: NA
DNA: TGTGCCAGCAGCTTAAACAGTCACGGCAGACTGTTTTTT
CDR3: CASSLNSHGRLFF

V: TRBV6-5
J: TRBJ1-1
D: NA
size: NA
DNA: TGTGCCAGCACAAAACAGGGAAGCACTGAAGCTTTCTTT
CDR3: CASTKQGSTEAFF

V: TRBV11-3
J: TRBJ2-7
D: NA
size: NA
DNA: TGTGCCAGCAGCTTAGGGCGGGGCGGTAGCTACGAGCAGTACTTC
CDR3: CASSLGRGGSYEQYF

V: TRBV6-5
J: TRBJ2-4
D: NA
size: NA
DNA: TGTGCCAGCAGGCGAACAGAGGGGCCCCAAAACATTCAGTACTTC
CDR3: CASRRTEGPQNIQYF

V: TRBV2
J: TRBJ1-1
D: TRBD1
size: NA
DNA: TGTGCCAGCACTGAGGACAGGGGAATCACTGAAGCTTTCTTT
CDR3: CASTEDRGITEAFF

V: TRBV7-9
J: TRBJ2-1
D: TRBD1
size: NA
DNA: TGTGCCAGCAGCTCCCCAACGGGACAGGGGGCCAATGAGCAGTTCTTC
CDR3: CASSSPTGQGANEQFF

V: TRBV7-9
J: TRBJ1-3
D: NA
size: NA
DNA: TGTGCCAGCAGCTTAGATGGGGGACACTCTGGAAACACCATATATTTT
CDR3: CASSLDGGHSGNTIYF

V: TRBV7-3
J: TRBJ2-3
D: NA
size: once
DNA: TGTGCCAGCAGCTCGCCAGGGTCAGCGCAGTATTTT
CDR3: CASSSPGSAQYF

V: TRBV9
J: TRBJ2-7
D: TRBD2
size: NA
DNA: TGTGCCAGCAGCGTAACTCCGGGACTAGCGGGGGTCGAGCAGTACTTC
CDR3: CASSVTPGLAGVEQYF

V: TRBV5-8
J: TRBJ1-5
D: TRBD1
size: NA
DNA: TGTGCCAGCAGCCGTTCGGGACAGGGGGATCAGCCCCAGCATTTT
CDR3: CASSRSGQGDQPQHF

V: TRBV7-9
J: TRBJ2-7
D: TRBD1
size: once
DNA: TGTGCCAGCAGCCCCCTGACAGGGACCTACGAGCAGTACTTC
CDR3: CASSPLTGTYEQYF

V: TRBV19
J: TRBJ2-1
D: NA
size: NA
DNA: TGTGCCAGTAGTATAGTCCCCTCCCATATCAATGAGCAGTTCTTC
CDR3: CASSIVPSHINEQFF

V: TRBV7-7
J: TRBJ2-5
D: TRBD1
size: NA
DNA: TGTGCTAGCAGCTTCGGGACAGGGGGCCGGGAGACCCAGTACTTC
CDR3: CASSFGTGGRETQYF

V: TRBV30
J: TRBJ1-1
D: NA
size: few
DNA: TGTGCCTCAGCCTCCCTCGGGGGGCTCGGCACTGAAGCTTTCTTT
CDR3: CASASLGGLGTEAFF

V: TRBV7-9
J: TRBJ1-4
D: TRBD1
size: NA
DNA: TGTGCCAGCGTCCGTGGGACAGAGGAGGAAAAACTGTTTTTT
CDR3: CASVRGTEEEKLFF

V: TRBV25-1
J: TRBJ2-5
D: NA
size: NA
DNA: TGTGCCAGCAGTGAATTAACGGAGTACCAAGAGACCCAGTACTTC
CDR3: CASSELTEYQETQYF

V: TRBV2
J: TRBJ1-5
D: NA
size: NA
DNA: TGTGCCAGCAGTGTGAACAGGGTAAGCAATCAGCCCCAGCATTTT
CDR3: CASSVNRVSNQPQHF

V: TRBV23-1
J: TRBJ1-5
D: TRBD1
size: NA
DNA: TGCGCCAGCAGAAGGGACAGGGACCACGCTAATAGCAATCAGCCCCAGCATTTT
CDR3: CASRRDRDHANSNQPQHF

V: TRBV6-1
J: TRBJ1-4
D: TRBD1
size: NA
DNA: TGTGCCAGCAGTGGAGACAGGGGATATGAAAAACTGTTTTTT
CDR3: CASSGDRGYEKLFF

V: TRBV11-3
J: TRBJ2-1
D: NA
size: few
DNA: TGTGCCAGCAGCTTGATCGAAGGTGAGCAGTTCTTC
CDR3: CASSLIEGEQFF

V: TRBV14
J: TRBJ1-6
D: NA
size: few
DNA: TGTGCCAGCAGCCAAGATCTTTCCCTTGATTCACCCCTCCACTTT
CDR3: CASSQDLSLDSPLHF

V: TRBV5-6
J: TRBJ1-6
D: NA
size: NA
DNA: TGTGCCAGCAATACAGTAGGCAATTCACCCCTCCACTTT
CDR3: CASNTVGNSPLHF

V: TRBV25-1
J: TRBJ2-3
D: NA
size: NA
DNA: TGTGCCAGCAGTGAACCAGGGTCAAATACAGATACGCAGTATTTT
CDR3: CASSEPGSNTDTQYF

V: TRBV7-8
J: TRBJ1-1
D: NA
size: NA
DNA: TGTGCCAGCAGCTTGGTTTCAGCGGTCCGGGAAGCTTTCTTT
CDR3: CASSLVSAVREAFF

V: TRBV7-2
J: TRBJ1-2
D: NA
size: NA
DNA: TGTGCCAGCAGCACGGGACTTCGTGGCTACACCTTC
CDR3: CASSTGLRGYTF

V: TRBV19
J: TRBJ1-2
D: NA
size: NA
DNA: TGTGCCAGTAGTGGCCGAGGGGGGGATACACTATTCGGCTACACCTTC
CDR3: CASSGRGGDTLFGYTF

V: TRBV11-2
J: TRBJ1-4
D: TRBD1
size: NA
DNA: TGTGCCAGCAGCTCTGGGACAGGGGATGGAAAACTGTTTTTT
CDR3: CASSSGTGDGKLFF

V: TRBV18
J: TRBJ2-5
D: TRBD2
size: NA
DNA: TGTGCCAGCTCATCCAGCGGGGGGCTGAAAGAGACCCAGTACTTC
CDR3: CASSSSGGLKETQYF